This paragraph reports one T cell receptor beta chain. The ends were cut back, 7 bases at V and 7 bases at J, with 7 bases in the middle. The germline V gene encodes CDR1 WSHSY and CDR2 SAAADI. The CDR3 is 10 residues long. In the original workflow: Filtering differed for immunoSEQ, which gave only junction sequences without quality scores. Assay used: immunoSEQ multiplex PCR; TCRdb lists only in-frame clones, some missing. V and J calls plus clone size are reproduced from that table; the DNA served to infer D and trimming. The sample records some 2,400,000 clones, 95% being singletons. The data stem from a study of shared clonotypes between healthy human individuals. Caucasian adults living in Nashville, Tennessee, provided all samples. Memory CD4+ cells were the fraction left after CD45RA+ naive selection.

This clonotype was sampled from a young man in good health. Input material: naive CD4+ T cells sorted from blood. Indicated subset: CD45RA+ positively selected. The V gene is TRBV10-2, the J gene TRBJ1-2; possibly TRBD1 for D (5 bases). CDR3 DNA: TGCGCCAGCAACGACAGTGGCTACACCTTC. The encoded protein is CASNDSGYTF.